One and the same sample provided the 10 T cell receptor beta chains below, sequenced in a study of shared clonotypes between healthy human individuals. Only in-frame clones appear in the TCRdb table, and some are missing; sequencing was by immunoSEQ multiplex PCR. This table has about 490,000 clones, over 75% appearing once. The sequencing input was PBMCs. The receptors were sampled from a woman in her thirties or forties in good health. Some clones in this sample may be carry-over from other donors' samples.

This clone was seen only a few times. The chain uses TRBV27 and TRBJ2-1, with 9 bases that match TRBD2. The CDR3 extends over 15 amino acids. V lost 8 bases to trimming and J lost 3 bases; unmatched junction nucleotides: 8. Germline V gene data show CDR1 as MNHEY and CDR2 as SMNVEV (reference sequence). The CDR3 loop reads CASGSLAGLYNEQFF. Written as DNA, the CDR3 is TGTGCCAGCGGATCTCTAGCGGGACTCTACAATGAGCAGTTCTTC.

This chain links TRBV5-1 with TRBJ2-3, with 10 bases aligning to TRBD2. Germline-derived CDR1 and CDR2 are SGHRS and YFSETQ. J was trimmed by 2 bases and V by 2 bases; bases with no gene match: 23. This CDR3 has 22 residues. The CDR3 region has the DNA TGCGCCAGCAGCTTCGGGACACAACTAGCGGGAACACATGCAGCCTACACAGATACGCAGTATTTT. As protein: CASSFGTQLAGTHAAYTDTQYF.

The chain links TRBV27 to TRBJ1-1, with a possible D match to TRBD1 (5 bases). V shed 6 bases and J shed 5 bases, with 16 bases lying between them. Germline V gene data show CDR1 as MNHEY and CDR2 as SMNVEV (reference sequence). The CDR3 sequence is 14 residues long. This chain's CDR3 is CASSKLPGSTEAFF. The CDR3 DNA reads TGTGCCAGCAGCAAACTTCCAGGGAGTACTGAAGCTTTCTTT.

On this clone itself: Given a far larger clone just one base away, this is likely a sequencing read error. The rearrangement uses TRBV2 and TRBJ1-5, with TRBD2 matching 8 bases. The J call is in doubt because the DNA end fits TRBJ2-3 better. The CDR3 totals 14 residues. Germline loops: CDR1 SNHLY, CDR2 FYNNEI. CDR3 sequence reads: CASSPGGEAQPQYF. The DNA of the CDR3 is TGTGCCAGCAGCCCGGGGGGGGAGGCTCAGCCCCAGTATTTT.

The V call is TRBV6-6, the J call TRBJ1-1; D gene uncertain. The CDR3 length is 14 residues. V gave up 7 bases and J gave up 4 bases, with 16 bases separating them. Germline CDR1 MNHNY, CDR2 SVGAGI (reference sequence). The CDR3: CASKVGWSSTEAFF. The CDR3, as DNA: TGTGCCAGCAAGGTAGGGTGGTCTAGCACTGAAGCTTTCTTT.

This clone was detected ten times or more. Other DNA sequences in this specimen translate into the identical CDR3. CDR3 DNA: TGTGCCAGCAGCCCTGCGGTGGGATCCACCGGGGAGCTGTTTTTT. Its protein is CASSPAVGSTGELFF. This sequence joins TRBV5-4 and TRBJ2-2, with unresolved D. Germline V gene data show CDR1 as SGHNT and CDR2 as YYREEE (reference sequence). V lost 4 bases and J lost 4, with 14 bases in between. The CDR3 runs 15 residues.

The chain recombines TRBV28 with TRBJ2-3; D perhaps matches TRBD2 (7 bases). V was pared by 2 bases and J by 0 bases, with 12 bases between. Germline V lookup: CDR1 MDHEN, CDR2 SYDVKM. This CDR3 is built from 16 residues. The CDR3 DNA sequence: TGTGCCAGCAGTTTACTTCGGGGGGCTAGCACAGATACGCAGTATTTT. Its translation: CASSLLRGASTDTQYF. Looking up the rest from reference TRBV28 and TRBJ2-3 gives the full variable domain: DVKVTQSSRYLVKRTGEKVFLECVQDMDHENMFWYRQDPGLGLRLIYFSYDVKMKEKGDIPEGYSVSREKKERFSLILESASTNQTSMYLCASSLLRGASTDTQYFGPGTRLTVL.

The CDR3 nucleotides read TGTGCCAGCTCACCCCACCGACAGGGTGCGACTGAAGCTTTCTTT. Translating gives CASSPHRQGATEAFF. The chain employs TRBV18 and TRBJ1-1, with TRBD1 matching 7 bases. The CDR3 is 15 residues long. The ends lost 3 bases at V and 5 bases at J; junction bases unmatched: 9. Germline V gene lookup returns CDR1 KGHSH and CDR2 LQKENI.

This clone was seen a single time. The J gene is TRBJ2-7, the V gene TRBV7-3, with a weak D call TRBD1 (5 bases). The CDR3 consists of 15 residues. With 1 base removed from V and 3 bases from J, the gap between germline ends came to 13 bases. Looked up from germline, CDR1 is SGHTA and CDR2 is FQGTGA. This CDR3 reads CASSLIGAKLYEQYF. CDR3 DNA sequence: TGTGCCAGCAGCTTAATAGGGGCAAAACTCTACGAGCAGTACTTC.

As regards this clone: Within the sample, other DNA sequences also encode this same CDR3. The chain has TRBV5-1 and TRBJ2-3, with 11 bases aligning to TRBD2. The CDR3 loop spans 15 amino acids. Germline CDR1 SGHRS, CDR2 YFSETQ. V was pared by 2 bases and J by 6 bases, with 5 bases of the junction left unmatched. The CDR3 DNA reads as TGCGCCAGCAGCTTAGGTAGCGGGAGGGGCGATACGCAGTATTTT. Its translation: CASSLGSGRGDTQYF.